This section outlines one T cell receptor (beta chain) sequence together with its context. Its target is not known. This specimen comes from a study of identical twins. TCRdb processed the 5' RACE reads anew with MiXCR; each CDR3 protein has one entry. In the table there are approximately 220,000 distinct CDR3 sequences, around 8.1% of which are singletons. There are 14 residues in the CDR3. V lost 6 bases to trimming and J lost 9 bases, with 24 bases between them. Germline lookup yields CDR1 DFQATT and CDR2 SNEGSKA (reference sequence). Study outcomes and limitations: Part of the zero-insertion signal could reflect confounding by invariant MAIT and iNKT cells. Insertions were reduced in abundant cord blood beta clonotypes but not in memory repertoires. Twins shared beta out-of-frame sequences in excess, but this excess was weaker.

The sample was also linked to a second study, of yellow fever vaccine responses in identical twins.

The receptor was derived from a woman aged 18-35 years in good health. Material: memory (CD45RO+) T cells sorted from blood. The chain combines TRBV20-1 with TRBJ2-7; unclear D gene. The CDR3 region is CSAALQPKPEGQYF. DNA for the CDR3: TGCAGTGCAGCCCTACAACCAAAACCAGAAGGGCAGTACTTC.